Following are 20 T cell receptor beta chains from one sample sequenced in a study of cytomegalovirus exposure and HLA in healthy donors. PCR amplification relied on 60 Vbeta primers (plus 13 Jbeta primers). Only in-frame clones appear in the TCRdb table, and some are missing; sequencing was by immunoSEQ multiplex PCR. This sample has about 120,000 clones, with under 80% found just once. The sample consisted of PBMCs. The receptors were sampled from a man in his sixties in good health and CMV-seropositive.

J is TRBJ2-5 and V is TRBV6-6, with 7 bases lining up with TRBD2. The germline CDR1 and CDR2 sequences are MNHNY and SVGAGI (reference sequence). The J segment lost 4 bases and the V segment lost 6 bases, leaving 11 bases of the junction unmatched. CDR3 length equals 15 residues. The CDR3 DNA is TGTGCCAGCAGCGGCTTTGGGGGAGGGGTAGAGACCCAGTACTTC. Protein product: CASSGFGGGVETQYF.

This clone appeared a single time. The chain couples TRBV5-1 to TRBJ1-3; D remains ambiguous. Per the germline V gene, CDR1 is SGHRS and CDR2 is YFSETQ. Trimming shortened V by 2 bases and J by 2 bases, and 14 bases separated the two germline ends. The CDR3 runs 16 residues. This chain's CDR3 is CASSFGGVAPGNTIYF. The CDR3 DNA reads TGCGCCAGCAGCTTTGGCGGGGTGGCTCCTGGAAACACCATATATTTT.

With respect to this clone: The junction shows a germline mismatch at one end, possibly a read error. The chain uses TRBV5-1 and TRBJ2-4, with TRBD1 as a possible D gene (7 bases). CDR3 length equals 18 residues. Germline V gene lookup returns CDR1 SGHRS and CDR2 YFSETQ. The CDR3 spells CASSRGQIGSTAKNSQYF. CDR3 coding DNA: TGCGCCAGCAGCAGGGGACAGATCGGGAGCACCGCTAAAAACAGTCAGTACTTC. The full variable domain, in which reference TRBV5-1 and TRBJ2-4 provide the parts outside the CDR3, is KAGVTQTPRYLIKTRGQQVTLSCSPISGHRSVSWYQQTPGQGLQFLFEYFSETQRNKGNFPGRFSGRQFSNSRSEMNVSTLELGDSALYLCASSRGQIGSTAKNSQYFGAGTRLSVL.

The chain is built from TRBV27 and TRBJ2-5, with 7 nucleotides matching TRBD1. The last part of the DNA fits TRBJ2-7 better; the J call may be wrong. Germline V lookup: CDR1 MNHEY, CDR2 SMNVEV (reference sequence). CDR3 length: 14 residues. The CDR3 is CASSRLGGPYEQYF. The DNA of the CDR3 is TGTGCCAGCAGTCGGCTAGGGGGCCCCTACGAGCAGTACTTC.

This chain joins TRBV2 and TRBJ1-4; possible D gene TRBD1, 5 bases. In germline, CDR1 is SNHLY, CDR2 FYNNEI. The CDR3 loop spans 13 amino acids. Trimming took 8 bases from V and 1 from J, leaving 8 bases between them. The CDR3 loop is CASGGITNEKLFF. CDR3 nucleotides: TGTGCCAGCGGGGGGATAACTAATGAAAAACTGTTTTTT.

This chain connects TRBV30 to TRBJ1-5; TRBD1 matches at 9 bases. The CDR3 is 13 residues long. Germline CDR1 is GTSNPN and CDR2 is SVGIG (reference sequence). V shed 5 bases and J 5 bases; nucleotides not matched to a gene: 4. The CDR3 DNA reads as TGTGCCTGGGGGACAGGGAGGGATCAGCCCCAGCATTTT. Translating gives CAWGTGRDQPQHF.

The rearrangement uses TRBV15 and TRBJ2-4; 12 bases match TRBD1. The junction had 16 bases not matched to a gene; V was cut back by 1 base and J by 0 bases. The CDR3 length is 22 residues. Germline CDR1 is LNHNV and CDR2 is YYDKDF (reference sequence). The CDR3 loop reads CATSRARDRGRPLELAKNIQYF. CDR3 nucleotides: TGTGCCACCAGCAGAGCCCGGGACAGGGGGCGCCCACTCGAACTAGCCAAAAACATTCAGTACTTC.

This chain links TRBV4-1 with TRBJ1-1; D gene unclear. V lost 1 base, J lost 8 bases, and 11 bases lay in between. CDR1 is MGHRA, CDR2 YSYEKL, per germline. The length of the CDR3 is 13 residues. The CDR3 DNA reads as TGCGCCAGCAGCCAAGTTGTCCGCAGAGAAGCTTTCTTT. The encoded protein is CASSQVVRREAFF.

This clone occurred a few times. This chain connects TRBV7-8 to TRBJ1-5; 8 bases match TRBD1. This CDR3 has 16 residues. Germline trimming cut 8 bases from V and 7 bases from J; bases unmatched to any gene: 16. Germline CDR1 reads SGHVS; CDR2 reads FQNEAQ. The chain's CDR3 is CASRASDRGTLQPQHF. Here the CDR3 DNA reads TGTGCCAGCCGAGCCTCTGACAGGGGAACGTTACAGCCCCAGCATTTT.

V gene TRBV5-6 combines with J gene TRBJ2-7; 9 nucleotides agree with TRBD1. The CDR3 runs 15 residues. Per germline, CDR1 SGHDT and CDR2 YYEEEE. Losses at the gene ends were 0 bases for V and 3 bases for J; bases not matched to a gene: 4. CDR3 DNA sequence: TGTGCCAGCAGCTTGGGGGACAGGGCGATCTACGAGCAGTACTTC. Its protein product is CASSLGDRAIYEQYF.

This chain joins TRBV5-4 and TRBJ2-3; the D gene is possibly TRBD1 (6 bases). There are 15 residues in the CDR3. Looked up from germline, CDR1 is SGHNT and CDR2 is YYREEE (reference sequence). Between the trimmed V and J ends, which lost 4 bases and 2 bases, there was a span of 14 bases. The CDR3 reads CASSPPGHTTDTQYF. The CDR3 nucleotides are TGTGCCAGCAGCCCTCCGGGACATACCACAGATACGCAGTATTTT.

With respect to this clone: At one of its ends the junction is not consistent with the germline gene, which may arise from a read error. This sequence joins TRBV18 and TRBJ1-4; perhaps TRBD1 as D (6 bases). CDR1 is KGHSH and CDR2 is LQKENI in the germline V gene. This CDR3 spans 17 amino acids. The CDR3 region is CASSPLGQSSTNEKLFF. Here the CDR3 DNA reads TGTGCCAGCTCTCCACTCGGACAGAGTTCAACTAATGAAAAACTGTTTTTT.

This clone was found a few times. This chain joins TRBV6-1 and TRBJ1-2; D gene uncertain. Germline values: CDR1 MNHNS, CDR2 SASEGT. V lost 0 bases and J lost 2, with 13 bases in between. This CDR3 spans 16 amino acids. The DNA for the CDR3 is TGTGCCAGCAGTGAAGCCGGGTGGGTTCCCAACTATGGCTACACCTTC. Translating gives CASSEAGWVPNYGYTF.

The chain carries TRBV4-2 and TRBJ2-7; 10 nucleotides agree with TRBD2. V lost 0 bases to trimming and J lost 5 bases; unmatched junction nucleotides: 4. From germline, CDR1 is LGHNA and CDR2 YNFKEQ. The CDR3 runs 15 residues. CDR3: CASSQDWLAGDEQYF. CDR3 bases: TGTGCCAGCAGCCAAGATTGGCTAGCGGGAGACGAGCAGTACTTC.

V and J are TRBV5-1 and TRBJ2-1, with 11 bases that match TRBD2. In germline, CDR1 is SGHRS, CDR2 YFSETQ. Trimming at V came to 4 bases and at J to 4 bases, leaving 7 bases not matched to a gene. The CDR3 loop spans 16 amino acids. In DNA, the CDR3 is TGCGCCAGCAGCATCCCTACTAGCGGGGGTTACAATGAGCAGTTCTTC. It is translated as CASSIPTSGGYNEQFF.

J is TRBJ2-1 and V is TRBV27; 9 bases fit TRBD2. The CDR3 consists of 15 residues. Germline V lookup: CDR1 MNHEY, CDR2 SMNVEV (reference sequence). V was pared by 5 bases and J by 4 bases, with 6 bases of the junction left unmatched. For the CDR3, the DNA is TGTGCCAGCAGTCTTAGCGGGAGTCGTTACAATGAGCAGTTCTTC. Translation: CASSLSGSRYNEQFF.

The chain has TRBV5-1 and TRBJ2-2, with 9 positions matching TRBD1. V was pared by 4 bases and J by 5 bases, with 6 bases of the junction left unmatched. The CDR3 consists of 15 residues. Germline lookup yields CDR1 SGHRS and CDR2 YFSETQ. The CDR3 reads CASSMSGTGTGELFF. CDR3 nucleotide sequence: TGCGCCAGCAGCATGTCCGGGACAGGGACCGGGGAGCTGTTTTTT.

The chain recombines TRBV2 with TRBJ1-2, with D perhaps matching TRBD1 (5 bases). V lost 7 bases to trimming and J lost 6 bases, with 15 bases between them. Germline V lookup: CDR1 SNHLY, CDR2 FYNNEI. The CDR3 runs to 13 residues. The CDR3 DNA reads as TGTGCCAGCAACGGGGGGGGTGTCGATGGCTACACCTTC. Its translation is CASNGGGVDGYTF. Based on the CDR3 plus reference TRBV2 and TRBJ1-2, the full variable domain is EPEVTQTPSHQVTQMGQEVILRCVPISNHLYFYWYRQILGQKVEFLVSFYNNEISEKSEIFDDQFSVERPDGSNFTLKIRSTKLEDSAMYFCASNGGGVDGYTFGSGTRLTVV.

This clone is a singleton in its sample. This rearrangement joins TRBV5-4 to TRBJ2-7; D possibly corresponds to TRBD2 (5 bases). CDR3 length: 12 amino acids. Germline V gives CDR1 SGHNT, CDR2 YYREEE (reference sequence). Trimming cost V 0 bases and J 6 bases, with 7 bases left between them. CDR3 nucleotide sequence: TGTGCCAGCAGCTTGGACAGCGGCGAGCAGTACTTC. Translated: CASSLDSGEQYF.

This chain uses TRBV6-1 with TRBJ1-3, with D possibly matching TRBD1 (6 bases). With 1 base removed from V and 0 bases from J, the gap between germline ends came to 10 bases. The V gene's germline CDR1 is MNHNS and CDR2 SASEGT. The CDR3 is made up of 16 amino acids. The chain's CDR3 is CASSEGQASSGNTIYF. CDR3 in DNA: TGTGCCAGCAGTGAAGGACAGGCCTCCTCTGGAAACACCATATATTTT.